This TCR beta chain is from a study of T cell repertoires in cytomegalovirus infection. The overall study: CMV infection and matching HLA type were both indicated by public TCR beta signatures. Study-level results: Dominant in the ex vivo response were TCR beta clonotypes restricted by HLA-C and specific for CMV.

The ends lost 3 bases at V and 6 bases at J; junction bases unmatched: 4. The CDR3 has 13 residues. TCRdb redid the calling of the reads with MiXCR, one entry per CDR3 protein. The sample shows some 220,000 distinct CDR3 sequences, around an eighth of them seen only once. This clonotype was found many times. The antigen remains undetermined. The sample comprised PBMCs. This TCR derives from a human donor in good health (CMV status not recorded). Some clones in this sample may be carry-over from other donors' samples. This chain connects TRBV12-3 or TRBV12-4 to TRBJ2-5; TRBD1 aligns across 7 bases. CDR3 loop: CASSFLQGKTQYF. CDR3 coding DNA: TGTGCCAGCAGTTTTTTACAGGGGAAGACCCAGTACTTC.